Included here is one TCR beta chain sequence, with context. Its antigen is unidentified. A junction end diverges from the germline sequence, so it may reflect a read error. The sample originates from a study of T cell repertoires in cytomegalovirus infection. General study results and limits: HLA-C-restricted CMV-specific TCR beta clonotypes were dominant in the ex vivo response.

TCRdb reprocessed the reads with MiXCR, giving one entry per CDR3 protein. Of roughly 920,000 distinct CDR3 sequences listed, approximately 30% are singletons. The V gene's germline CDR1 is SGHRS and CDR2 YFSETQ. The CDR3 is 14 amino acids. The chain employs TRBV5-1 and TRBJ1-2; 8 nucleotides line up with TRBD1. This TCR came from a human donor in good health (CMV status not recorded). Some clones in this sample may be carry-over from other donors' samples. Material: cultured CD8+ T cells from PBMCs, obtained from culture after CMV antigen stimulation. CDR3 DNA: TGCGCCAGCAGCCCGGTACAGGGGGACTATGTCTACACCTTC. Its protein is CASSPVQGDYVYTF. Complete variable domain (other parts from reference TRBV5-1 and TRBJ1-2): KAGVTQTPRYLIKTRGQQVTLSCSPISGHRSVSWYQQTPGQGLQFLFEYFSETQRNKGNFPGRFSGRQFSNSRSEMNVSTLELGDSALYLCASSPVQGDYVYTFGSGTRLTVV.